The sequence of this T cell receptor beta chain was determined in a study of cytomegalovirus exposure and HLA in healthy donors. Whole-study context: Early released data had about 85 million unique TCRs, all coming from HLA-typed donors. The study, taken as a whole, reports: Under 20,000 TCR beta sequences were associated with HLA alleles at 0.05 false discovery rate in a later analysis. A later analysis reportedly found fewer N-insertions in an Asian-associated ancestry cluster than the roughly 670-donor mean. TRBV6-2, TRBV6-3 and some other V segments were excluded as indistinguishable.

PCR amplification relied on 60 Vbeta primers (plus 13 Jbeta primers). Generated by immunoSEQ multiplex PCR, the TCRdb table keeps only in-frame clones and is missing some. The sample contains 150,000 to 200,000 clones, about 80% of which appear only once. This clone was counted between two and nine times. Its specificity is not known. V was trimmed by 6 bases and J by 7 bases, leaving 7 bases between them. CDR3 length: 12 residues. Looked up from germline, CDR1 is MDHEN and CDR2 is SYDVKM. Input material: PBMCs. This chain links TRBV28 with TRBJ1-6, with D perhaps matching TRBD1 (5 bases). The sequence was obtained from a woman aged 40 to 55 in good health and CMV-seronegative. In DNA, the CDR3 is TGTGCCAGCAGGGGGCCCAATTCACCCCTCCACTTT. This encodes CASRGPNSPLHF. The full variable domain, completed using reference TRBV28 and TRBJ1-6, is DVKVTQSSRYLVKRTGEKVFLECVQDMDHENMFWYRQDPGLGLRLIYFSYDVKMKEKGDIPEGYSVSREKKERFSLILESASTNQTSMYLCASRGPNSPLHFGNGTRLTVT.